This TCR beta chain was documented in a study of shared clonotypes between healthy human individuals. The study's findings and limits: In contrast to clonotypes shared by all four donors, non-shared clonotypes had lower generation probabilities. Clonotype sharing among donors likely depends on sequencing depth. Memory subsets generally showed lower estimated richness than naive subsets.

The CDR3 is made up of 16 amino acids. The germline V gene encodes CDR1 MNHEY and CDR2 SMNVEV (reference sequence). V lost 6 bases to trimming and J lost 0 bases, with 17 bases between them. Note on this clone: The target antigen is unknown.

The naive CD8 population came from CD45RO-negative cells selected for CCR7, without terminally differentiated effector memory CD45RA+ cells. Deep was the level used in running the assay. The protocol was immunoSEQ multiplex PCR, while the TCRdb copy is restricted to in-frame clones and leaves out a portion. The profile shows around 1,900,000 clones, around 93% of them singletons. This TCR derives from a man younger than 35 in good health. Some clones in this sample may be carry-over from other donors' samples. The chain couples TRBV27 to TRBJ1-1, with D perhaps matching TRBD1 (6 bases). The material sequenced was naive CD8+ T cells from PBMCs. Here the CDR3 DNA reads TGTGCCAGCAGCCCCACCCCGACAGGCCTGAACACTGAAGCTTTCTTT. Its protein is CASSPTPTGLNTEAFF.